This TCR beta chain was sequenced for a study of blood T cells in healthy people across ages. Isolating PBMCs gave at least 6.5 million of these cells per sample. On this clonotype: Its target is unknown.

General observations from the study: Higher naive T cell percentage went strongly together with higher TCR beta diversity.

From germline, CDR1 is MNHNS and CDR2 SASEGT. CDR3 length equals 14 residues. V was cut by 3 bases and J by 5 bases, with 10 bases left in between. A second PCR, run for about 7 to 12 cycles, used a sample-barcoded 5' primer plus a J-beta primer mix. TCRdb itself ran the 5' RACE reads through MiXCR, one entry per CDR3 protein. Seen here are approximately 360,000 distinct CDR3 sequences, approximately 52% observed once, and the top ten hold around 50%. Source material: blood. The chain has TRBV6-1 and TRBJ2-2, with no clear D. The sequence was collected from a man aged 55 to 69 in good health. The DNA of the CDR3 is TGTGCCAGCAGTGAGTTTGGGATGACCGGGGAGCTGTTTTTT. Protein product: CASSEFGMTGELFF.